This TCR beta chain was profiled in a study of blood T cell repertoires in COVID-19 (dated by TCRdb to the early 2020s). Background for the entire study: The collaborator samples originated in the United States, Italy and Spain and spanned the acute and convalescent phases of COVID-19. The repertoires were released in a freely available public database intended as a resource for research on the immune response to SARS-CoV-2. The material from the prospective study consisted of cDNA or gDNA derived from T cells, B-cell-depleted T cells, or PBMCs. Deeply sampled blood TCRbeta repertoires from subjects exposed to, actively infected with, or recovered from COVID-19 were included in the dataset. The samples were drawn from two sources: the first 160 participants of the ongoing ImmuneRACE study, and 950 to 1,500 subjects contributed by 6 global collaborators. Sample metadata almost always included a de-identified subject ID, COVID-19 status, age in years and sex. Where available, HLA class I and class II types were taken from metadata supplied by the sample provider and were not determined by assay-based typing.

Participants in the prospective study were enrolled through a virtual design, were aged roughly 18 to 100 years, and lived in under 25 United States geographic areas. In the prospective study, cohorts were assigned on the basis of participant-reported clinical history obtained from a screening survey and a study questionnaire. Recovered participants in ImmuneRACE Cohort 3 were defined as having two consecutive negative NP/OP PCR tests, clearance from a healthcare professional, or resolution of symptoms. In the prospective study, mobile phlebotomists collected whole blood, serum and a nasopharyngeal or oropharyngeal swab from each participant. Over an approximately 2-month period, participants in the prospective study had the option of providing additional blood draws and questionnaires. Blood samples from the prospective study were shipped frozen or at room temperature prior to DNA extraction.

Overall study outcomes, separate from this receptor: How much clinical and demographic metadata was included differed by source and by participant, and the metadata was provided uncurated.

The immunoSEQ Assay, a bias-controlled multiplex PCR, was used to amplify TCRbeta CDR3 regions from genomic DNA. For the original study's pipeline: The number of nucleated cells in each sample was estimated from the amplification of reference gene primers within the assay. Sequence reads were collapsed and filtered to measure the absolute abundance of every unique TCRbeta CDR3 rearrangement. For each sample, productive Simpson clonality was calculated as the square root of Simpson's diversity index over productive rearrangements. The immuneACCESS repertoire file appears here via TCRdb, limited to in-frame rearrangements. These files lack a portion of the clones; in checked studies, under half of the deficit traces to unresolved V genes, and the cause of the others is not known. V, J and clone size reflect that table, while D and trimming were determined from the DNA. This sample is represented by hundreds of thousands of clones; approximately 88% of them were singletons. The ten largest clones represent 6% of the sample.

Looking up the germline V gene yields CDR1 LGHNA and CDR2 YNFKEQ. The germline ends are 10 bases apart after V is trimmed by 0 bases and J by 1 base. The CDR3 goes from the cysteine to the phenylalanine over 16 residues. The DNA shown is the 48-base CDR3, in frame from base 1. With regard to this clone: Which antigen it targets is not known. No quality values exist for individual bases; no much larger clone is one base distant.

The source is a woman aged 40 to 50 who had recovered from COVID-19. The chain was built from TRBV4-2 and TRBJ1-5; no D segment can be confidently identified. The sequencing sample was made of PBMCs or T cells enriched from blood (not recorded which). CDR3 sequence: CASSQDGPESNQPQHF. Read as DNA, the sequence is TGTGCCAGCAGCCAAGATGGGCCCGAGAGCAATCAGCCCCAGCATTTT.